The 8 T cell receptor beta chains reported below all come from one sample, sequenced in a study of T cell responses to AZD1222 COVID-19 vaccine. Repertoires were generated with immunoSEQ multiplex PCR, while TCRdb's copy carries only in-frame clones and drops some. The table has about 180,000 clones, roughly nine tenths seen once. The source material was peripheral blood, sampled on day 0 of AZD1222 vaccination. The receptors come from an adult in good health.

This chain connects TRBV11-2 to TRBJ1-5; D ambiguous. V gave up 5 bases and J gave up 0 bases, with 5 bases separating them. This CDR3 has 13 amino acids. The germline V gene has CDR1 SGHAT and CDR2 FQNNGV. The CDR3 nucleotides read TGTGCCAGCAGCGGTTTTAGCAATCAGCCCCAGCATTTT. Translating it yields CASSGFSNQPQHF. Full variable domain (missing parts from reference TRBV11-2 and TRBJ1-5): EAGVAQSPRYKIIEKRQSVAFWCNPISGHATLYWYQQILGQGPKLLIQFQNNGVVDDSQLPKDRFSAERLKGVDSTLKIQPAKLEDSAVYLCASSGFSNQPQHFGDGTRLSIL.

The chain couples TRBV3-1 (or the pseudogene TRBV3-2) to TRBJ1-2; D gene ambiguous. Trimming shortened V by 2 bases and J by 8 bases, and 15 bases separated the two germline ends. CDR1 LGHDT and CDR2 YNNKEL come from the germline V gene (reference sequence). CDR3 length equals 14 residues. The CDR3 nucleotides read TGTGCCAGCAGCCAATGGGATCACGATGCCGGCTACACCTTC. Protein: CASSQWDHDAGYTF.

The CDR3 region has the DNA TGTGCCAGCAGTCATAATGAAAAACTGTTTTTT. As protein: CASSHNEKLFF. The rearrangement uses TRBV12-3 or TRBV12-4 and TRBJ1-4; D not resolved. The CDR3 contains 11 residues. Trimming shortened V by 5 bases and J by 4 bases, and 2 bases separated the two germline ends.

This clone was detected once. The chain couples TRBV6-5 to TRBJ1-1, with a possible D match to TRBD1 (5 bases). Trimming took off 4 bases at V and 3 bases at J, with 18 bases between the two ends. This CDR3 comprises 16 residues. The germline V gene has CDR1 MNHEY and CDR2 SVGAGI. DNA of the CDR3: TGTGCCAGCAGTTCCCAACCCGGGGGGGGTGACACTGAAGCTTTCTTT. It specifies CASSSQPGGGDTEAFF.

This chain connects TRBV19 to TRBJ1-1; 7 positions match TRBD1. Germline V gene sequence: CDR1 LNHDA, CDR2 SQIVND (reference sequence). The CDR3 has 15 amino acids. J was trimmed by 4 bases and V by 6 bases; bases with no gene match: 11. CDR3 region: CASRATGAGGTEAFF. The CDR3 nucleotides read TGTGCCAGTAGAGCTACAGGGGCGGGGGGCACTGAAGCTTTCTTT.

The chain carries TRBV28 and TRBJ1-1, with 7 bases lining up with TRBD1. Germline CDR1 MDHEN, CDR2 SYDVKM. V gave up 5 bases and J gave up 7 bases; unmatched junction bases: 7. The CDR3 extends over 13 amino acids. The CDR3 here is CASSDPGQIEAFF. The DNA for the CDR3 is TGTGCCAGCAGTGATCCGGGACAGATTGAAGCTTTCTTT. Using reference TRBV28 and TRBJ1-1 for the parts outside the CDR3, the full variable domain is DVKVTQSSRYLVKRTGEKVFLECVQDMDHENMFWYRQDPGLGLRLIYFSYDVKMKEKGDIPEGYSVSREKKERFSLILESASTNQTSMYLCASSDPGQIEAFFGQGTRLTVV.

The chain links TRBV15 to TRBJ2-3; 11 positions match TRBD2. The V gene's germline CDR1 is LNHNV and CDR2 YYDKDF (reference sequence). V lost 1 base, J lost 5 bases, and 8 bases stayed unmatched. CDR3 size: 17 residues. The CDR3 DNA reads TGTGCCACCAGCAGAGGTAGCGGGGGGGGTAGTGGAGATACGCAGTATTTT. As protein: CATSRGSGGGSGDTQYF.

Worth noting for this clone: This may stem from a read error, because a much larger clone lies one nucleotide away. Other DNA sequences in the sample encode the same CDR3. This chain connects TRBV12-3 or TRBV12-4 to TRBJ1-1, with a weak D call TRBD1 (6 bases). V was shortened by 2 bases and J by 4 bases, with 8 bases between the two germline ends. The CDR3 runs to 13 residues. CDR3 nucleotide sequence: TGTGCCAGCAGTTTACAGGGGAGCACTGAAGCTTTCTTT. Protein product: CASSLQGSTEAFF.